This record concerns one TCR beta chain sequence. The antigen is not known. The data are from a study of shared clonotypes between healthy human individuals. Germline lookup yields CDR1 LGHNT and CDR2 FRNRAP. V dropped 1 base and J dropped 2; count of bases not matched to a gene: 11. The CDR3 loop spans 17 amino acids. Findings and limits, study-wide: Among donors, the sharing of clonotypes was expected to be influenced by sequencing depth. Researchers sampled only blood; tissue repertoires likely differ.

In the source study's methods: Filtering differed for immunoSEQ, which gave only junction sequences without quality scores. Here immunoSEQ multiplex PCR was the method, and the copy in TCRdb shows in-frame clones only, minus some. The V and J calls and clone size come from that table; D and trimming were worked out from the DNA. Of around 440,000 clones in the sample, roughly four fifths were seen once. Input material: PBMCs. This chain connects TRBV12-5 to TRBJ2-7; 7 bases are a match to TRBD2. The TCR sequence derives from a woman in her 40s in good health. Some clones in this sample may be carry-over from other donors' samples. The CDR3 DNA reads TGTGCTAGTGGTTTGGCCCCTCGGGGCGGGGGACCCTACGAGCAGTACTTC. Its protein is CASGLAPRGGGPYEQYF.